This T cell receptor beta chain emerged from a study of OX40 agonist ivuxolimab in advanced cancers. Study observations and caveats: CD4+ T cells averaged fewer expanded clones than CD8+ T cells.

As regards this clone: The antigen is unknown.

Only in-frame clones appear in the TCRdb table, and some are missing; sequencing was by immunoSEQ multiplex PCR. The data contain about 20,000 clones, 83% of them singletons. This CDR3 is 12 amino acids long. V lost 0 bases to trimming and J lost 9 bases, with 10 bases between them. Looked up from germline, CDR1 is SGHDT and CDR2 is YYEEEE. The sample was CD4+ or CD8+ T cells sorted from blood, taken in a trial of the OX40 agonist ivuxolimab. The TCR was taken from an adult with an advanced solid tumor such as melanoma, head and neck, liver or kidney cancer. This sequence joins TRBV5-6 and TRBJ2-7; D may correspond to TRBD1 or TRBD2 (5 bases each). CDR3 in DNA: TGTGCCAGCAGCTTGGTCGGGGCAGGGCAGTACTTC. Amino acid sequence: CASSLVGAGQYF.